A selection of T cell receptor beta chains follows, all from one sample in a study of T cells after yellow fever vaccination. TCRdb itself ran the 5' RACE reads through MiXCR, one entry per CDR3 protein. Of 550,000 to 750,000 distinct CDR3 sequences in the sample, around an eighth were seen once. The input for sequencing was PBMCs, taken on the day of the yellow fever booster vaccination. These receptors all stem from a man aged 25 to 40 who received the YFV17D yellow fever vaccine. Both conserved end residues are trimmed from each CDR3. For some rows the clone size is stated as once, few or many, or as a class when expanded; others skip it.

v_gene	abundance	CDR3aa
TRBV28	few	ASSYSVESQY
TRBV5-1	NA	ASSFSGTGVVYEQY
TRBV11-3	NA	ASSLETDTGELF
TRBV13	few	ASSWRGASGGGYNEQF
TRBV7-2	many	ASSSFYEQY
TRBV11-1	few	ASSSRIGGTSGTRPETQY
TRBV10-3	NA	AISEGRTSGLEQY
TRBV20-1	few	SADQTSGGLYDEQF
TRBV5-1	few	ASSLGTGLGNQPQH
TRBV5-1	NA	ASSLEREGRDEQF
TRBV7-2	NA	ASSLVGTGSNTEAF